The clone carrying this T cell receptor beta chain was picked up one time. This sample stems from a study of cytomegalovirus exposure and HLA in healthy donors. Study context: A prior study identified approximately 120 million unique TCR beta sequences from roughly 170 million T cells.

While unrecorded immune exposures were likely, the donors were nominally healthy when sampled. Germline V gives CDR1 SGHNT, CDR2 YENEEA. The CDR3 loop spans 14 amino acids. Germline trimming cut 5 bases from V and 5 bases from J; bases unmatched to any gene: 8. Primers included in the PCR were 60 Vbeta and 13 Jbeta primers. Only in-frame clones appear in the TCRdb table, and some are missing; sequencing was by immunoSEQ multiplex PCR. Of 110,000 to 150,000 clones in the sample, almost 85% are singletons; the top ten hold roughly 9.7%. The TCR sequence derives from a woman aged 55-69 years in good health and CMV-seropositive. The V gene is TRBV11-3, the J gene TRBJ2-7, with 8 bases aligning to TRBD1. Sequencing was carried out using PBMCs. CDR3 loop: CASSRRQGLDEQYF. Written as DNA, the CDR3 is TGTGCCAGCAGCCGACGACAGGGGCTCGACGAGCAGTACTTC.